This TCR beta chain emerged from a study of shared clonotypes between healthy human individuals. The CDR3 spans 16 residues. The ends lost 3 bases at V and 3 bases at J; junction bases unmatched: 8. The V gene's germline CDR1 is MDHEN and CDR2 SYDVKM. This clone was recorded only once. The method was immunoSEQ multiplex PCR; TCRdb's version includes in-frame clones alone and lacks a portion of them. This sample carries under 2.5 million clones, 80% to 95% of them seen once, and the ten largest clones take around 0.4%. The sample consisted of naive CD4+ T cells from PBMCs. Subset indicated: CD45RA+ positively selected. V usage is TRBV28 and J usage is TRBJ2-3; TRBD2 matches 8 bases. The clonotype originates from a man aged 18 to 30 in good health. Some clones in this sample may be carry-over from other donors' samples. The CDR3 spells CASSFVSREETDTQYF. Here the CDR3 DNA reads TGTGCCAGCAGTTTTGTCTCGCGGGAGGAGACAGATACGCAGTATTTT. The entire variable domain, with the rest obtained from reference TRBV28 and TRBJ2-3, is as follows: DVKVTQSSRYLVKRTGEKVFLECVQDMDHENMFWYRQDPGLGLRLIYFSYDVKMKEKGDIPEGYSVSREKKERFSLILESASTNQTSMYLCASSFVSREETDTQYFGPGTRLTVL.